These 12 T cell receptor beta chains came from one sample sequenced in a study of tumor and adjacent non-tumor tissue in lung cancer (dated by TCRdb to 2016 to 2019). Bulk unsorted tissue served as the source for RNA extraction, and RNA quality was assessed using a NanoDrop ND-1000 and an Agilent 2100. Normal lung samples were distant non-tumor tissue taken more than 3 cm from the tumor edge. The library was prepared using multiplex PCR. Sequenced on an Illumina HiSeq 2500. TCRbeta libraries were constructed through three rounds of nested PCR with primers (Table S4) according to protocols modified from ARM-PCR. TCRdb reprocessed the public reads (quality trimming at Q25 with fastp, clone calling with MiXCR) and kept in-frame beta chains. CDR3 protein duplicates are merged, each entry listing the most common genes and DNA. The sample table records tens of thousands of distinct CDR3 sequences; approximately 60% of these occur just once. The biggest ten clones account for around a fifth of the sample.

Sequencing input: distant non-tumor lung tissue. These receptors were collected from a middle-aged woman with non-small cell lung cancer.

As concerns this clonotype: Being one base from a much bigger clone, this may be a read error. The CDR3 does not close with the conserved phenylalanine or tryptophan, likely indicating a read error. The V and J genes are TRBV29-1 and TRBJ2-4, with D perhaps matching TRBD2 (6 bases). Trimming stripped 7 bases from V and 6 bases from J, with 19 bases between. The CDR3 is 14 residues long. Germline CDR1 SQVTM, CDR2 ANQGSEA. This chain's CDR3 is CSAVAVAGVNIQYL. CDR3 bases: TGCAGCGCGGTAGCGGTTGCTGGGGTAAACATTCAGTACTTA.

A remark on this clonotype: A read error is possible here, since a much larger clone lies one base away. The rearrangement links TRBV4-1 to TRBJ2-7, with D tentatively TRBD1 (6 bases). The ends were cut back, 2 bases at V and 7 bases at J, with 15 bases in the middle. The CDR3 is 14 residues long. Germline CDR1 is MGHRA and CDR2 is YSYEKL. The CDR3 is CASSQSTGSLEQYF. The CDR3, as DNA: TGCGCCAGCAGCCAAAGTACAGGGTCTTTAGAGCAGTACTTC.

The chain uses TRBV28 and TRBJ2-6, with TRBD2 matching over 10 bases. From germline, CDR1 is MDHEN and CDR2 SYDVKM. After removal of 5 bases from V and 17 bases from J, the junction contained 24 bases not matched to a gene. The CDR3 covers 18 residues. Here the CDR3 reads CASSTLGLAASGANLMTF. The CDR3 coding sequence is TGTGCCAGCAGTACCCTCGGACTAGCGGCCTCTGGGGCCAACCTCATGACTTTC.

The chain employs TRBV29-1 and TRBJ2-1; the D gene is possibly TRBD2 (6 bases). Germline loops: CDR1 SQVTM, CDR2 ANQGSEA. This CDR3 has 14 amino acids. Trimming left V 6 bases short and J 9 bases short, with 21 bases between. The CDR3 sequence: CSVGVNGSHGEQFF. The CDR3 DNA is TGCAGCGTGGGAGTGAACGGGAGCCATGGTGAGCAGTTCTTC.

For this clonotype: One end of the junction varies from germline; a read error may be responsible. This chain uses TRBV11-3 with TRBJ2-1, with D possibly TRBD2 on 5 matching bases. The CDR3 has 16 residues. CDR1 and CDR2 from the germline V gene are SGHNT and YENEEA. The DNA of the CDR3 is TGTGCCAGCAGCCCAAGATCTGGGAGCTCCTACAATGACCAGTTCTTC. It encodes CASSPRSGSSYNDQFF.

Points on this clonotype: This may be a read error: a much more frequent sequence differs by one nucleotide. The chain joins TRBV28 to TRBJ2-7; 7 positions agree with TRBD1. This CDR3 has 14 amino acids. Germline assignment: CDR1 MDHEN and CDR2 SYDVKM. The junction had 9 bases not matched to a gene; V was cut back by 10 bases and J by 0 bases. CDR3 sequence: CAIHPGTASYEQYF. The DNA for the CDR3 is TGTGCCATCCATCCCGGGACAGCCTCCTACGAGCAGTACTTC. The full variable domain, completed using reference TRBV28 and TRBJ2-7, is DVKVTQSSRYLVKRTGEKVFLECVQDMDHENMFWYRQDPGLGLRLIYFSYDVKMKEKGDIPEGYSVSREKKERFSLILESASTNQTSMYLCAIHPGTASYEQYFGPGTRLTVT.

Remarks on this clonotype: Lacking the conserved final phenylalanine or tryptophan, this CDR3 likely reflects a read error. CDR3 nucleotide sequence: TGTGCCAGCAGACCTGACGGTCACCATGAAAAACTGTTTCTT. Protein: CASRPDGHHEKLFL. The chain uses TRBV6-6 and TRBJ1-4; D unclear. The ends were cut back, 6 bases at V and 6 bases at J, with 14 bases in the middle. CDR1 MNHNY and CDR2 SVGAGI come from the germline V gene (reference sequence). The CDR3 extends over 14 amino acids.

On this clonotype: The conserved closing phenylalanine or tryptophan is absent in this CDR3, likely reflecting a read error. This chain links TRBV10-3 with TRBJ2-1; 8 bases are a match to TRBD2. The J segment lost 3 bases and the V segment lost 3 bases, leaving 7 bases of the junction unmatched. This CDR3 is built from 16 residues. Germline values: CDR1 ENHRY, CDR2 SYGVKD. The CDR3 loop reads CAISEYSGMDYNEQFI. In DNA, the CDR3 is TGTGCCATCAGTGAATATAGCGGGATGGACTACAATGAGCAGTTCATT.

This clonotype was seen more than once but under ten times. The chain is built from TRBV9 and TRBJ1-6, with no clear D. Germline V lookup: CDR1 SGDLS, CDR2 YYNGEE. The germline V and J ends were trimmed by 0 bases and 10 bases, with 14 bases remaining between them. CDR3 length: 15 residues. The CDR3 sequence is CASSVGGSVGSPLHF. CDR3 coding DNA: TGTGCCAGCAGCGTAGGAGGGTCCGTTGGATCACCCCTCCACTTT.

With regard to this clonotype: An end of the junction does not agree with germline; a read error may underlie this. V usage is TRBV29-1 and J usage is TRBJ1-2; no definite D call. Germline loops: CDR1 SQVTM, CDR2 ANQGSEA. This CDR3 spans 12 amino acids. The CDR3 spells CSLVGRNYGYTF. CDR3 bases: TGCAGCCTTGTTGGCAGGAACTATGGCTACACATTC. The full variable domain, completed using reference TRBV29-1 and TRBJ1-2, is SAVISQKPSRDICQRGTSLTIQCQVDSQVTMMFWYRQQPGQSLTLIATANQGSEATYESGFVIDKFPISRPNLTFSTLTVSNMSPEDSSIYLCSLVGRNYGYTFGSGTRLTVV.

Comments on this clonotype: This may arise from a read error, as a much more abundant clone is one base away. This sequence joins TRBV20-1 and TRBJ1-2; no clear D. Germline values: CDR1 DFQATT, CDR2 SNEGSKA (reference sequence). The CDR3 consists of 12 residues. Trimming removed 7 bases at V and 4 bases at J, with 13 bases between. The CDR3 coding sequence is TGCAGTGTCATCTCCGGGTCCTATGGCTACACCTTC. Translation: CSVISGSYGYTF.

This clonotype was observed at least ten times. The V call is TRBV5-4, the J call TRBJ1-5, with D perhaps TRBD1 (6 bases). The germline CDR1 and CDR2 sequences are SGHNT and YYREEE (reference sequence). There are 12 residues in the CDR3. The CDR3 is CAWWGAGQPQHF. In DNA, the CDR3 is TGTGCTTGGTGGGGGGCAGGTCAGCCCCAGCATTTT.